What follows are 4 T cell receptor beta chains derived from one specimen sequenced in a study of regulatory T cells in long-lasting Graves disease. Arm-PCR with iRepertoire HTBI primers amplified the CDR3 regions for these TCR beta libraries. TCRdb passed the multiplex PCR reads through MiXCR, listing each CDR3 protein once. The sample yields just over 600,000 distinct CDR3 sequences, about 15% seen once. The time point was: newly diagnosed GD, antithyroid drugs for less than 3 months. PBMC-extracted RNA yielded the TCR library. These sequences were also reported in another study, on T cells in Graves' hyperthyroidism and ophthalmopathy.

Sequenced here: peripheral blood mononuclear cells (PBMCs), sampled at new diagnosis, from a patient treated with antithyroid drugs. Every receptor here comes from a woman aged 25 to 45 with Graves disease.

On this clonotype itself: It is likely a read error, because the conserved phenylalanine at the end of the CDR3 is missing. The CDR3 here is CASSEREGRTGELFL. DNA of the CDR3: TGTGCCAGCAGTGAGCGGGAGGGAAGAACCGGGGAGCTGTTTCTT. The V call is TRBV2, the J call TRBJ2-2; 9 nucleotides line up with TRBD2. The CDR3 spans 15 residues. CDR1 is SNHLY, CDR2 FYNNEI, per germline. J lost 5 bases, V lost 3 bases, and 4 bases had no gene match.

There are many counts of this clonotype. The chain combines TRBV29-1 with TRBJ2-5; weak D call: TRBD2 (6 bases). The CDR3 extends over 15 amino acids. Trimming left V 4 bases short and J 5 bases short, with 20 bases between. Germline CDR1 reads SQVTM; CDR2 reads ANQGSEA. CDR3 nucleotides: TGCAGCGTTGTCCCCCAGGGCGGGATACGGGAGACCCAGTACTTC. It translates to CSVVPQGGIRETQYF.

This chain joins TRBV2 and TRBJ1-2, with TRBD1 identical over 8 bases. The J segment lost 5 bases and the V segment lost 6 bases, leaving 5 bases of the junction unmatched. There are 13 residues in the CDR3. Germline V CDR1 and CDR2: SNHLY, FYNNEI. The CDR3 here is CASSGQGQYGYTF. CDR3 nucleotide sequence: TGTGCCAGCAGCGGACAGGGACAGTATGGCTACACCTTC.

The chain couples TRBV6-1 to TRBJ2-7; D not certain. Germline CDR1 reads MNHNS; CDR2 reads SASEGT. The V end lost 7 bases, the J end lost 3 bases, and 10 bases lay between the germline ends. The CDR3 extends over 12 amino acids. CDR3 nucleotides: TGTGCCAGCAACCAGTACGACTACGAGCAGTACTTC. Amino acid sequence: CASNQYDYEQYF.